This T cell receptor (beta chain) was observed in a study of shared clonotypes between healthy human individuals. General study points: Estimated richness values were generally larger in naive subsets than in memory subsets. Donor scarcity curtailed the genetic and exposure-history diversity represented herein.

Clones were sequenced by immunoSEQ multiplex PCR, and TCRdb holds only the in-frame ones, with some missing. The sample holds more than 2 million clones, 85% to 95% seen once. A CD45RA-negative memory subset and a CD45RA+ naive subset were separated from the CD4+ cells. Per germline, CDR1 KGHSH and CDR2 LQKENI. The CDR3 totals 14 residues. The germline V and J ends were trimmed by 2 bases and 3 bases, with 7 bases remaining between them. Concerning this clone itself: Antigen specificity is unknown.

Material: naive CD4+ T cells sorted from blood. This sample's subset: CD45RA+ positively selected. The chain links TRBV18 to TRBJ1-4; D is unclear. The sequence was obtained from a man aged 18 to 29 in good health. The CDR3 coding sequence is TGTGCCAGCTCACCAGGGCACTCTAATGAAAAACTGTTTTTT. It is translated as CASSPGHSNEKLFF.